The rows below give T cell receptor beta chains drawn from one sample of a study of T cells after yellow fever vaccination. One entry per CDR3 protein, called by TCRdb with MiXCR from the 5' RACE reads. The sample yields 200,000 to 300,000 distinct CDR3 sequences, approximately 6.7% seen once. Material: CD4+ T cells sorted from PBMCs, obtained on the day of the yellow fever booster vaccination. The receptors originated from a man aged 25-40 years who received the YFV17D yellow fever vaccine. The CDR3 runs from the conserved cysteine through the conserved F or W. D genes are given only for firm matches. Some rows mark clone size as missing; the rest say once, few, many or name a class of expanded clone.

>TRBD2|TRBJ2-1|many|TRBV20-1
TGCAGTGCTCTACCCTTAGCGGGAGTATCCTACAATGAGCAGTTCTTC
CSALPLAGVSYNEQFF
>.|TRBJ2-6|many|TRBV4-1
TGCGCCAGCAGCCAAGGCGGGGATGGGGCCAACGTCCTGACTTTC
CASSQGGDGANVLTF
>.|TRBJ2-7|few|TRBV29-1
TGCAGCGTTGAGGAACCACGGACACTCGGCTTCGAGCAGTACTTC
CSVEEPRTLGFEQYF
>.|TRBJ2-3|.|TRBV5-6
TGTGCCAGCAGCTTTGGCTTCCGAAGGGCAGATACGCAGTATTTT
CASSFGFRRADTQYF
>.|TRBJ2-1|.|TRBV7-9
TGTGCCAGCAGTCGAAGCGTGGCCTCCTACAATGAGCAGTTCTTC
CASSRSVASYNEQFF
>.|TRBJ2-1|few|TRBV24-1
TGTGCCACCAGAAGCCCAGGGTCGGCTAACAATGAGCAGTTCTTC
CATRSPGSANNEQFF
>.|TRBJ1-5|.|TRBV12-3/TRBV12-4
TGTGCCAGCAGTTACCGAACCGGACCCAGCAATCAGCCCCAGCATTTT
CASSYRTGPSNQPQHF
>.|TRBJ1-5|few|TRBV6-2/TRBV6-3
TGTGCCAGCAGTTACACGACAGGTGGGGTAATAAAGCCCCAGCATTTT
CASSYTTGGVIKPQHF
>.|TRBJ2-1|.|TRBV7-2
TGTGCCAGCAGCCGGTTCGGCGGTCAAACGTCCTACAATGAGCAGTTCTTC
CASSRFGGQTSYNEQFF
>.|TRBJ1-2|.|TRBV7-2
TGTGCCAGCGAGGGGAATAACTATGGCTACACCTTC
CASEGNNYGYTF
>.|TRBJ1-3|.|TRBV15
TGTGCCACCAGCAGGACAGGCGATTCTGGAAACACCATATATTTT
CATSRTGDSGNTIYF
>TRBD2|TRBJ2-1|few|TRBV5-6
TGTGCCAGCGGCGGGACTAGCGGGAGATGGAATGAGCAGTTCTTC
CASGGTSGRWNEQFF
>.|TRBJ1-4|few|TRBV12-3/TRBV12-4
TGTGCCAGCAGTTTAAACGCCGGAGTTTTGTTTTTT
CASSLNAGVLFF
>TRBD1|TRBJ2-7|many|TRBV5-1
TGCGCCAGCAGTTCTCAAGGACAGGACTACGAGCAGTACTTC
CASSSQGQDYEQYF
>TRBD2|TRBJ2-1|many|TRBV9
TGTGCCAGCAGCGTAAGAGGCGGGAGGGAGCAGTTCTTC
CASSVRGGREQFF
>.|TRBJ2-1|.|TRBV20-1
TGCAGTGCTGGCCTTCGGGGGCGGGGTGCTTACAATGAGCAGTTCTTC
CSAGLRGRGAYNEQFF
>.|TRBJ2-3|few|TRBV10-3
TGTGCCATCGCCGCGAAACGCACAGATACGCAGTATTTT
CAIAAKRTDTQYF
>TRBD2|TRBJ2-3|.|TRBV6-5
TGTGCCATCAGTTCCCCGCGAGCGGGAGGAGTTGATACGCAGTATTTT
CAISSPRAGGVDTQYF